This passage covers 5 T cell receptor beta chains from one sample sequenced in a study of blood T cell repertoires in COVID-19. This table comes from immunoSEQ multiplex PCR, and its TCRdb copy is limited to in-frame clones, with some not included. The sample holds around 310,000 clones, 90% seen once. Sample: peripheral blood. Receptors were obtained from a middle-aged woman with COVID-19, enrolled during active disease.

This chain joins TRBV2 and TRBJ2-1, with D possibly matching TRBD2 (6 bases). Trimming pared 11 bases from V and 0 bases from J, leaving 11 bases between. Germline V gives CDR1 SNHLY, CDR2 FYNNEI. The CDR3 contains 13 residues. Written as DNA, the CDR3 is TGTGCCGGGGGACTTACCTCCTACAATGAGCAGTTCTTC. Its protein product is CAGGLTSYNEQFF. The entire variable domain, with the rest obtained from reference TRBV2 and TRBJ2-1, is as follows: EPEVTQTPSHQVTQMGQEVILRCVPISNHLYFYWYRQILGQKVEFLVSFYNNEISEKSEIFDDQFSVERPDGSNFTLKIRSTKLEDSAMYFCAGGLTSYNEQFFGPGTRLTVL.

V is TRBV7-2 and J is TRBJ2-7; no firm D call. Trimming shortened V by 1 base and J by 4 bases, and 11 bases separated the two germline ends. Germline-derived CDR1 and CDR2 are SGHTA and FQGNSA. This CDR3 region has 14 residues. This CDR3 reads CASSLVEGAYEQYF. CDR3 in DNA: TGTGCCAGCAGCTTAGTAGAAGGAGCATACGAGCAGTACTTC.

The J gene is TRBJ2-2, the V gene TRBV27; TRBD2 agrees at 7 bases. The CDR3 is 18 amino acids. From germline, CDR1 is MNHEY and CDR2 SMNVEV (reference sequence). Unmatched junction bases numbered 11, after V lost 0 bases and J lost 4 bases. The CDR3 region is CASSLSWGGWETTGELFF. The DNA for the CDR3 is TGTGCCAGCAGTTTATCCTGGGGAGGGTGGGAAACCACCGGGGAGCTGTTTTTT.

This clone was observed a single time. This chain uses TRBV6-5 with TRBJ2-5, with TRBD1 matching 8 bases. The CDR3 covers 15 residues. CDR1 is MNHEY and CDR2 is SVGAGI in the germline V gene. V was clipped by 8 bases and J by 1 base; unmatched bases: 9. DNA of the CDR3: TGTGCCAGCCGACGCACTGGGACAGGCCAAGAGACCCAGTACTTC. Translating it yields CASRRTGTGQETQYF.

CDR3 loop: CASTHRQGGWNEQFF. CDR3 DNA: TGTGCCAGCACTCACCGACAGGGTGGGTGGAATGAGCAGTTCTTC. The rearrangement uses TRBV27 and TRBJ2-1; 7 bases line up with TRBD1. The CDR3 spans 15 residues. V gave up 7 bases and J gave up 7 bases; unmatched junction bases: 13. The germline CDR1 and CDR2 sequences are MNHEY and SMNVEV (reference sequence).